A selection of T cell receptor beta chains follows, all from one sample in a study of T-cell reconstitution after alpha-beta-depleted transplantation in children. TCRdb itself ran the PCR reads through MiXCR, one entry per CDR3 protein. Of 400,000 to 500,000 distinct CDR3 sequences in the sample, roughly a tenth were seen once. This specimen was PBMCs from the stem cell graft donor, taken from the stem cell graft. The receptor set was obtained from a human donor who donated a stem cell graft to a child with acute myeloid leukemia. CDR3s include the opening cysteine and the closing phenylalanine or tryptophan. The order of the fields is CDR3 protein, CDR3 DNA, V gene, D gene, J gene, clone size. A D gene is named only where the DNA matches it firmly. Size is omitted from some rows. Given values are once, few, many or a class for expanded clones.

CDR3: CASTPRGVSSYNEQFF; DNA: TGCGCCAGCACCCCCAGGGGAGTGAGCTCCTACAATGAGCAGTTCTTC; V: TRBV5-1; D: -; J: TRBJ2-1; size: many
CDR3: CSVEAGAGTDTQYF; DNA: TGCAGCGTTGAAGCAGGGGCCGGAACAGATACGCAGTATTTT; V: TRBV29-1; D: -; J: TRBJ2-3; size: -
CDR3: CAWSVAKLARELFF; DNA: TGTGCCTGGAGTGTAGCTAAATTGGCCAGGGAGCTGTTTTTT; V: TRBV30; D: -; J: TRBJ2-2; size: -
CDR3: CASSNSPGYEQFF; DNA: TGTGCCAGCAGTAATTCCCCCGGCTATGAGCAGTTCTTC; V: TRBV25-1; D: -; J: TRBJ2-1; size: -
CDR3: CASSRGPRNTEAFF; DNA: TGTGCCAGCAGCCGAGGACCGAGGAACACTGAAGCTTTCTTT; V: TRBV6-5; D: -; J: TRBJ1-1; size: -
CDR3: CASSLSSGPSSYNEQFF; DNA: TGTGCCAGCAGTTTATCTAGCGGCCCTAGCTCCTACAATGAGCAGTTCTTC; V: TRBV12-3/TRBV12-4; D: TRBD2; J: TRBJ2-1; size: -
CDR3: CASSSGTRTDTQYF; DNA: TGTGCCAGCAGCTCCGGGACCCGGACAGATACGCAGTATTTT; V: TRBV5-6; D: -; J: TRBJ2-3; size: many
CDR3: CASSMALGNQPQHF; DNA: TGCGCCAGCAGTATGGCATTAGGCAATCAGCCCCAGCATTTT; V: TRBV4-3; D: -; J: TRBJ1-5; size: few
CDR3: CSARDYRDRLSGANVLTF; DNA: TGCAGTGCTAGAGATTATAGGGACAGACTCTCTGGGGCCAACGTCCTGACTTTC; V: TRBV20-1; D: TRBD1; J: TRBJ2-6; size: few
CDR3: CASSLGAGGRLEQFF; DNA: TGTGCCAGCAGTTTAGGAGCGGGGGGGCGGCTTGAGCAGTTCTTC; V: TRBV12-3/TRBV12-4; D: TRBD2; J: TRBJ2-1; size: many
CDR3: CASSSPGHSGNTIYF; DNA: TGTGCCAGCAGCTCCCCGGGACACTCTGGAAACACCATATATTTT; V: TRBV11-2; D: -; J: TRBJ1-3; size: few
CDR3: CASSFLQGAKNIQYF; DNA: TGTGCCAGCAGCTTTCTACAGGGCGCCAAAAACATTCAGTACTTC; V: TRBV11-1; D: -; J: TRBJ2-4; size: few
CDR3: CASSLANGGDTQYF; DNA: TGTGCCAGCAGCTTAGCGAACGGTGGAGATACGCAGTATTTT; V: TRBV7-9; D: -; J: TRBJ2-3; size: -
CDR3: CATSRAGGELFF; DNA: TGTGCCACCAGCAGAGCCGGCGGGGAGCTGTTTTTT; V: TRBV15; D: -; J: TRBJ2-2; size: few
CDR3: CASRDGVWNQPQHF; DNA: TGTGCCAGCAGAGACGGGGTATGGAATCAGCCCCAGCATTTT; V: TRBV6-1; D: -; J: TRBJ1-5; size: once
CDR3: CASSLRLAGGRVSYNEQFF; DNA: TGTGCCAGCAGTTTAAGACTGGCGGGGGGGCGCGTCTCCTACAATGAGCAGTTCTTC; V: TRBV12-3/TRBV12-4; D: TRBD2; J: TRBJ2-1; size: -
CDR3: CASSFGLVTYEQYF; DNA: TGTGCCAGCAGCTTCGGACTCGTTACTTACGAGCAGTACTTC; V: TRBV7-2; D: -; J: TRBJ2-7; size: -
CDR3: CASSFSGRAADTQYF; DNA: TGTGCCAGCAGCTTTAGCGGGAGGGCCGCAGATACGCAGTATTTT; V: TRBV11-2; D: TRBD2; J: TRBJ2-3; size: many
CDR3: CASSLGLAQYGYTF; DNA: TGTGCCAGCAGCTTAGGTTTGGCCCAATATGGCTACACCTTC; V: TRBV7-8; D: -; J: TRBJ1-2; size: few